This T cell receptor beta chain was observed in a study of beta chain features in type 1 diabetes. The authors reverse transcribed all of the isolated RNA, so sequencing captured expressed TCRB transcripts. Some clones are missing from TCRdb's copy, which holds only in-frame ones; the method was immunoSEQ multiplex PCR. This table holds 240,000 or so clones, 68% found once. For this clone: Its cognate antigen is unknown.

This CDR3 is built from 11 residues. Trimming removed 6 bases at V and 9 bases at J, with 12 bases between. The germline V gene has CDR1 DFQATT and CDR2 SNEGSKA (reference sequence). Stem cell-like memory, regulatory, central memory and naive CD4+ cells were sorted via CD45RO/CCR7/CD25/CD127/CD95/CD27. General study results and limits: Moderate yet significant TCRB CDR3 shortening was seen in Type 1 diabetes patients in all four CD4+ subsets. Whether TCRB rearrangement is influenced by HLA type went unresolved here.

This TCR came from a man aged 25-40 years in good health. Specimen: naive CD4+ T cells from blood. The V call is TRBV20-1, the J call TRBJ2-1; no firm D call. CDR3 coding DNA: TGCAGTGCATGGACGCCCAGTGAGCAGTTCTTC. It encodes CSAWTPSEQFF.